This T cell receptor (beta chain) appears in the sequencing data of a study of a mutant IDH1 vaccine in newly diagnosed glioma. Sequencing used immunoSEQ multiplex PCR; TCRdb keeps in-frame clones, though not all of them. The sample includes 45,000 or so clones, approximately 90% seen only once; the top ten take around 5.7%. As to time point: week 35, safety follow-up. One vaccine dose held 300 ug of mutant IDH1 20-mer peptide and came with topical imiquimod. This clone appeared a few times. Its antigen is not identified. Germline values: CDR1 LGHNA, CDR2 YNFKEQ. Trimming shortened V by 4 bases and J by 4 bases, and 10 bases separated the two germline ends. The CDR3 consists of 13 residues.

The chain is built from TRBV4-2 and TRBJ1-1; D gene unclear. Sample: PBMCs, taken from a glioma patient whose treatment included an IDH1 peptide vaccine. The TCR originated in a woman in her thirties or forties with glioma. CDR3 nucleotides: TGTGCCAGCAGCCCATCGGACGGCACTGAAGCTTTCTTT. Residues: CASSPSDGTEAFF.